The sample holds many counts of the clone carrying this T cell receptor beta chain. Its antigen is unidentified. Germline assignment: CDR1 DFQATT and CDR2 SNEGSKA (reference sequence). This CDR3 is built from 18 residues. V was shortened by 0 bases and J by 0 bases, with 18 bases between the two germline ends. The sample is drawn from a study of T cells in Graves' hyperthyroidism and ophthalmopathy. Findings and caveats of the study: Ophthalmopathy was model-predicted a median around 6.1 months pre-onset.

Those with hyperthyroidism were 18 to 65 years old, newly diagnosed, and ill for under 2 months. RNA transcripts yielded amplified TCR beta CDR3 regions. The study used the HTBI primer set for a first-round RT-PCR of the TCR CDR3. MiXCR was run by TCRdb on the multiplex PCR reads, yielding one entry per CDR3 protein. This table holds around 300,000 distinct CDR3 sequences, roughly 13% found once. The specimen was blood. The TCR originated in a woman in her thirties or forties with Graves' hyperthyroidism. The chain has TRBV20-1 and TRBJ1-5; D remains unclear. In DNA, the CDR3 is TGCAGTGCTAGAGATAGGAGGGAACGATCCCTTAGCAATCAGCCCCAGCATTTT. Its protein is CSARDRRERSLSNQPQHF.